This T cell receptor beta chain was documented in a study of graft-versus-host responses after intestinal transplantation. V shed 3 bases and J shed 3 bases, with 12 bases lying between them. CDR3 length equals 14 residues. The germline CDR1 and CDR2 sequences are MDHEN and SYDVKM. Profiled with immunoSEQ multiplex PCR; TCRdb holds only in-frame clones, not every one. There are 65,000 to 100,000 clones in the sample; around 93% occur only once, and approximately 0.4% lies in the top ten. On this clone: What it binds is not known.

The source of this sequence is a human donor who was the organ donor for an intestinal transplant. The sample here was unstimulated CD8+ T cells sorted from spleen or lymph node cells, taken before transplant. This chain joins TRBV28 and TRBJ2-7; weak D call: TRBD2 (6 bases). CDR3 protein: CASSFRLEGYEQYF. The CDR3 bases are TGTGCCAGCAGTTTCCGACTAGAAGGCTACGAGCAGTACTTC.